The sequence of this T cell receptor beta chain was determined in a study of healthy donors' naive CD4 and CD8 T cells. Study summary: Donors came from three age groups: 20-25, 40-50 and 60-70 years. TCR alpha primers covered all functional IMGT alpha gene variants.

Each TCR library used around 0.5 ug of total RNA and a linear amplification protocol. MiXCR, run by TCRdb on the reads, gives a single entry per CDR3 protein. The sample gives approximately 180,000 distinct CDR3 sequences, 65% to 75% of which show up once; 2% to 2.5% is in the top ten. Between the trimmed V and J ends, which lost 3 bases and 2 bases, there was a span of 10 bases. The V gene's germline CDR1 is GTSNPN and CDR2 SVGIG (reference sequence). The CDR3 loop spans 13 amino acids. Study-wide results and limits: Reportedly, most V and J gene segments showed naive CD4+ versus CD8+ bias. Roughly an eighth of CD4/CD8 propensity variance appeared explained by V, J and CDR3 charge.

As regards this clonotype: Its specificity is not known.

This sequence joins TRBV30 and TRBJ1-1; perhaps TRBD1 as D (5 bases). The specimen was naive CD4+ and CD8+ T cells sorted from blood, pooled from several donors. This clonotype was obtained from a pool of human donors in good health; the sample pools cells from several healthy donors. The CDR3 spells CAWRGPANTEAFF. Written as DNA, the CDR3 is TGTGCCTGGAGGGGGCCAGCTAACACTGAAGCTTTCTTT.